The 16 T cell receptor beta chains below were found in one sample sequenced in a study of shared clonotypes between healthy human individuals. Measured with immunoSEQ multiplex PCR; TCRdb has only the in-frame clones, and not every one. The sample yields around 700,000 clones, approximately 79% seen once. Sequences were obtained from memory CD4+ T cells sorted from blood. The subset is: CD45RA-negative fraction. The receptor set was obtained from a woman younger than 45 in good health.

J is TRBJ2-7 and V is TRBV27; the D is unclear. The germline gives CDR1 MNHEY, CDR2 SMNVEV (reference sequence). This CDR3 spans 15 amino acids. Between the trimmed V and J ends, which lost 0 bases and 2 bases, there was a span of 11 bases. The CDR3 reads CASSLSRTITYEQYF. CDR3 nucleotides: TGTGCCAGCAGTTTATCCCGGACCATTACCTACGAGCAGTACTTC.

The rearrangement links TRBV15 to TRBJ1-6; D gene uncertain. Trimming pared 0 bases from V and 7 bases from J, leaving 4 bases between. The CDR3 is made up of 13 amino acids. In germline, CDR1 is LNHNV, CDR2 YYDKDF (reference sequence). The CDR3 coding sequence is TGTGCCACCAGCAGAGAGGGGAATTCACCCCTCCACTTT. Translating it yields CATSREGNSPLHF.

The CDR3 loop is CASSQTSVTDTQYF. The CDR3 nucleotides are TGTGCCAGCAGCCAGACTAGCGTAACAGATACGCAGTATTTT. The chain links TRBV11-2 to TRBJ2-3; TRBD2 aligns across 8 bases. Germline trimming cut 5 bases from V and 3 bases from J; bases unmatched to any gene: 4. Germline CDR1 is SGHAT and CDR2 is FQNNGV. This CDR3 spans 14 amino acids.

The genes are TRBV28 and TRBJ1-3; D gene ambiguous. V gave up 2 bases and J gave up 0 bases, with 14 bases separating them. CDR1 MDHEN and CDR2 SYDVKM come from the germline V gene. The CDR3 spans 17 residues. Here the CDR3 reads CASSLSQVASSGNTIYF. CDR3 in DNA: TGTGCCAGCAGTTTAAGCCAGGTTGCCTCCTCTGGAAACACCATATATTTT.

The CDR3 nucleotides are TGTGCCAGCAGGGAGCAGTACTTC. Translating it yields CASREQYF. This sequence joins TRBV27 and TRBJ2-7; D ambiguous. Trimming took off 6 bases at V and 7 bases at J, with 1 base between the two ends. Germline CDR1 reads MNHEY; CDR2 reads SMNVEV (reference sequence). This CDR3 has 8 amino acids.

The CDR3 DNA reads as TGTGCCAGCAGTTACTCTAGGGCCCAGGGTGCCGAGCAGTTCTTC. Amino acid sequence: CASSYSRAQGAEQFF. The chain couples TRBV6-6 to TRBJ2-1; D is possibly TRBD1 (5 bases). The CDR3 totals 15 residues. Germline V gene data show CDR1 as MNHNY and CDR2 as SVGAGI (reference sequence). V dropped 0 bases and J dropped 10 bases, with 16 bases sitting between them.

The chain recombines TRBV14 with TRBJ1-5; 7 nucleotides agree with TRBD1. The CDR3 covers 15 residues. V dropped 9 bases and J dropped 4; count of bases not matched to a gene: 12. Per germline, CDR1 SGHDN and CDR2 FVKESK. DNA for the CDR3: TGTGCCAGTACACAGGGGCACCGTAGAAATCAGCCCCAGCATTTT. This translates into CASTQGHRRNQPQHF.

This clone was recorded a few times. The genes are TRBV5-1 and TRBJ1-1, with TRBD1 as a possible D gene (6 bases). V lost 0 bases and J 0 bases, leaving 9 bases between the germline ends. CDR1 SGHRS and CDR2 YFSETQ come from the germline V gene. This CDR3 has 15 residues. The CDR3 coding sequence is TGCGCCAGCAGCTTGGCTACAGGGATGAACACTGAAGCTTTCTTT. Translation gives CASSLATGMNTEAFF.

The chain links TRBV11-2 to TRBJ1-2; 7 bases are a match to TRBD1. The CDR3 has 14 residues. Germline V gene lookup returns CDR1 SGHAT and CDR2 FQNNGV. V was clipped by 5 bases and J by 8 bases; unmatched bases: 11. The DNA for the CDR3 is TGTGCCAGCAGCCAACCCGACAGGGATTTAGGCTACACCTTC. Protein sequence: CASSQPDRDLGYTF.

The chain links TRBV4-1 to TRBJ2-3; D is possibly TRBD1 (5 bases). The germline gives CDR1 MGHRA, CDR2 YSYEKL. Trimming cost V 1 base and J 6 bases, with 14 bases left between them. The CDR3 extends over 15 amino acids. CDR3 coding DNA: TGCGCCAGCAGCCAAGGACCCCAGGGATGGGATACGCAGTATTTT. Translation: CASSQGPQGWDTQYF.

The rearrangement uses TRBV4-1 and TRBJ1-2; TRBD1 matches at 7 bases. The trim removed 3 bases at V and 3 bases at J, leaving 4 bases unmatched. In germline, CDR1 is MGHRA, CDR2 YSYEKL. This CDR3 is built from 14 residues. The DNA for the CDR3 is TGCGCCAGCAGCCAGGTGACAGGGTACTATGGCTACACCTTC. Encoded protein: CASSQVTGYYGYTF.

V usage is TRBV6-1 and J usage is TRBJ2-7; the D gene is possibly TRBD1 (7 bases). V gave up 6 bases and J gave up 4 bases, with 16 bases separating them. The CDR3 totals 14 residues. Germline V lookup: CDR1 MNHNS, CDR2 SASEGT. The CDR3 coding sequence is TGTGCCAGCAGAAGGGGGCTAGCGCGTTACGAGCAGTACTTC. Amino acids: CASRRGLARYEQYF.

The chain combines TRBV5-1 with TRBJ2-7; no definite D call. This CDR3 is 13 amino acids long. Between the trimmed V and J ends, which lost 1 base and 1 base, there was a span of 6 bases. Germline V CDR1 and CDR2: SGHRS, YFSETQ. CDR3 DNA: TGCGCCAGCAGCTTGATGGAGTCCTACGAGCAGTACTTC. Its protein is CASSLMESYEQYF. Variable domain in full (rest from reference TRBV5-1 and TRBJ2-7): KAGVTQTPRYLIKTRGQQVTLSCSPISGHRSVSWYQQTPGQGLQFLFEYFSETQRNKGNFPGRFSGRQFSNSRSEMNVSTLELGDSALYLCASSLMESYEQYFGPGTRLTVT.

The J gene is TRBJ1-2, the V gene TRBV5-4; D is perhaps TRBD1 (5 bases). V lost 2 bases and J 9 bases, leaving 20 bases between the germline ends. CDR3 length equals 15 residues. Germline CDR1 reads SGHNT; CDR2 reads YYREEE (reference sequence). As DNA, the CDR3 is TGTGCCAGCAGCTTCGGGGGTTTCGGACTTCAGAGCTACACCTTC. Amino acid sequence: CASSFGGFGLQSYTF.

This CDR3 is CASSHSGRNQPQHF. The CDR3 DNA sequence: TGTGCCAGCAGTCATAGCGGGAGGAATCAGCCCCAGCATTTT. The chain joins TRBV6-5 to TRBJ1-5; no firm D call. The germline gives CDR1 MNHEY, CDR2 SVGAGI. V gave up 5 bases and J gave up 4 bases, with 12 bases separating them. This CDR3 has 14 residues.

V usage is TRBV25-1 and J usage is TRBJ1-4; 10 bases agree with TRBD1. The CDR3 has 15 amino acids. Germline V lookup: CDR1 MGHDK, CDR2 SYGVNS. V shed 3 bases, J shed 7 bases, and the junction held 5 bases outside the gene matches. The CDR3: CASSESGQGPEKLFF. DNA of the CDR3: TGTGCCAGCAGTGAGTCGGGACAGGGGCCTGAAAAACTGTTTTTT.